Given below is one TCR beta chain in context. The data stem from a study of T cell responses to AZD1222 COVID-19 vaccine. Profiling relied on immunoSEQ multiplex PCR, and the TCRdb table lists in-frame clones only, not all of them. The profile covers fewer than 200,000 clones, with roughly nine tenths appearing a single time and approximately 1.8% taken by the ten largest. The CDR3 is 14 residues long. The germline gives CDR1 KGHSH, CDR2 LQKENI. V lost 3 bases, J lost 1 base, and 3 bases stayed unmatched. The source of this sequence is an adult in good health. This sequence joins TRBV18 and TRBJ2-7, with 7 bases aligning to TRBD1. Material: peripheral blood, obtained on day 0 of AZD1222 vaccination. The CDR3 nucleotides read TGTGCCAGCTCACCCGACAGGGCTTCCTACGAGCAGTACTTC. Its translation is CASSPDRASYEQYF.